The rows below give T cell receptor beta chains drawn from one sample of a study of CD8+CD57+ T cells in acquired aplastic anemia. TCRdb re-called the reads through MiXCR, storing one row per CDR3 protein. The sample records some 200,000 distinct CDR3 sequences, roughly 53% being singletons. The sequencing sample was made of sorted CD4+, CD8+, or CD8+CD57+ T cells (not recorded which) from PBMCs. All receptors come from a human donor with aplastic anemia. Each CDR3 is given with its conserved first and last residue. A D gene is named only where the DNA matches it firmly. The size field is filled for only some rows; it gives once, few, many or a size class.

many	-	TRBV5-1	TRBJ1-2	CASSLSNGGGYTF	TGCGCCAGCAGCTTGTCAAATGGGGGGGGCTACACCTTC
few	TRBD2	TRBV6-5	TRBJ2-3	CASRPGLAGGPTDTQYF	TGTGCCAGCAGGCCGGGACTAGCGGGGGGGCCCACAGATACGCAGTATTTT
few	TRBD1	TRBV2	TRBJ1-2	CASSRDRDLGGYTF	TGTGCCAGCAGTCGGGACAGGGACTTAGGTGGCTACACCTTC
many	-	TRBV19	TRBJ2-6	CASTLPPSSGANVLTF	TGTGCCAGTACATTACCCCCGAGCTCTGGGGCCAACGTCCTGACTTTC
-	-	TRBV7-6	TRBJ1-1	CASSLAQSTEAFF	TGTGCCAGCAGCCTTGCCCAGTCCACTGAAGCTTTCTTT
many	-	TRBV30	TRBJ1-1	CAWSVGNTEAFF	TGTGCCTGGAGTGTAGGTAACACTGAAGCTTTCTTT
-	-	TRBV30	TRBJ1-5	CAWSAGHEGRYSNQPQHF	TGTGCCTGGAGTGCCGGTCATGAAGGGCGATATAGCAATCAGCCCCAGCATTTT
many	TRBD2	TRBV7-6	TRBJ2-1	CASSLVAGGSDEQFF	TGTGCCAGCAGCTTAGTGGCGGGGGGGTCGGATGAGCAGTTCTTC
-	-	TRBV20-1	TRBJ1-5	CSATITDQPQHF	TGCAGTGCTACAATAACTGATCAGCCCCAGCATTTT
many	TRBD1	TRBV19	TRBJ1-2	CASSRGQAPYTF	TGTGCCAGTAGTAGGGGACAGGCCCCCTACACCTTC
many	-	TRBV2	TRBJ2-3	CASGARPDTQYF	TGTGCCAGTGGGGCTCGCCCAGATACGCAGTATTTT
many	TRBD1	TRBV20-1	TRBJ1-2	CSARDGRGRNYGYTF	TGCAGTGCTAGAGATGGGAGGGGGCGAAACTATGGCTACACCTTC
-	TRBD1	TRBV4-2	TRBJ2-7	CASSQAGTGIYEQYF	TGTGCCAGCAGCCAAGCGGGGACAGGCATCTACGAGCAGTACTTC
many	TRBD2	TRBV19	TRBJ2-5	CASGGVEETQYF	TGTGCCAGTGGGGGGGTGGAGGAGACCCAGTACTTC
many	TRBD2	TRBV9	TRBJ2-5	CASSVGGGTQYF	TGTGCCAGCAGCGTAGGGGGGGGGACCCAGTACTTC
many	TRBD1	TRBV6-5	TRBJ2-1	CASSYHRDSTYNEQFF	TGTGCCAGCAGTTACCACCGGGACAGTACCTACAATGAGCAGTTCTTC
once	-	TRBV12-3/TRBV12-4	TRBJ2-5	CASSLFREVTDQETQYF	TGTGCCAGCAGTTTATTTCGAGAAGTAACAGATCAAGAGACCCAGTACTTC
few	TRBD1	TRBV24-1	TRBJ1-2	CATSQETGASGYTF	TGTGCCACCAGTCAAGAGACAGGGGCAAGTGGCTACACCTTC
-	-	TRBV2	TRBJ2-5	CASRVQGRAEETQYF	TGTGCCAGCAGGGTACAAGGACGGGCCGAAGAGACCCAGTACTTC
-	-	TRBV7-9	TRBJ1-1	CASSLFGNTEAFF	TGTGCCAGCAGCTTATTCGGGAACACTGAAGCTTTCTTT
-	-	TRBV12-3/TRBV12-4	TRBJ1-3	CASSLSPGAGGNTIYF	TGTGCCAGCAGTTTAAGTCCAGGAGCAGGGGGAAACACCATATATTTT
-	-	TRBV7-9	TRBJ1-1	CASSLRADNTVAFF	TGTGCCAGCAGCCTGCGTGCGGATAACACTGTAGCTTTCTTT
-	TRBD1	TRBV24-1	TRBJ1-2	CATSRQGNYGYTF	TGTGCCACCAGTAGACAGGGAAACTATGGCTACACCTTC
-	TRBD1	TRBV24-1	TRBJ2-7	CATSDGRGNSYEQYF	TGTGCCACCAGTGACGGCAGGGGGAACTCCTACGAGCAGTACTTC
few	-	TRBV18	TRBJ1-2	CATGTANDYGYTF	TGTGCGACGGGGACGGCGAATGATTATGGCTACACCTTC
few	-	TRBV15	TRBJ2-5	CATSSYRELQQTQYF	TGTGCCACCAGCAGCTACAGGGAGCTCCAACAGACCCAGTACTTC
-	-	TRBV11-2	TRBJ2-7	CASSSHGHRAHEQYF	TGTGCCAGCAGCTCTCATGGGCACAGGGCCCACGAGCAGTACTTC
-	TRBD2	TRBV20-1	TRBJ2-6	CSARRLAGGLGANVLTF	TGCAGTGCTAGGAGACTAGCGGGGGGGCTCGGGGCCAACGTCCTGACTTTC
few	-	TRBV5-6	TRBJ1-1	CASSLHSDTGRPDPMNTEAFF	TGTGCCAGCAGCTTACATTCAGATACAGGGAGACCAGACCCCATGAACACTGAAGCTTTCTTT
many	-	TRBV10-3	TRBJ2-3	CATSEGTDTQYF	TGTGCCACCTCGGAGGGCACAGATACGCAGTATTTT
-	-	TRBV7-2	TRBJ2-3	CASSLAGDSTDTQYF	TGTGCCAGCAGCTTAGCGGGGGATAGCACAGATACGCAGTATTTT
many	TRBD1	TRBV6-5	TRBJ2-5	CASSRQGTQETQYF	TGTGCCAGCAGTAGACAGGGGACCCAAGAGACCCAGTACTTC
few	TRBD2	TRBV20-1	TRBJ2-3	CSASAGTSYTDTQYF	TGCAGTGCTAGCGCCGGGACTAGCTACACAGATACGCAGTATTTT
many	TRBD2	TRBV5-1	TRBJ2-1	CASGLAGANEQFF	TGCGCAAGCGGGTTAGCGGGGGCCAATGAGCAGTTCTTC
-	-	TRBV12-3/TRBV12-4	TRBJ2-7	CASSLWGRGYEQYF	TGTGCCAGCAGTCTCTGGGGCCGTGGCTACGAGCAGTACTTC
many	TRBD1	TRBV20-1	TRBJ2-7	CSALDRVSYEQYF	TGCAGTGCTTTGGACAGGGTCTCCTACGAGCAGTACTTC
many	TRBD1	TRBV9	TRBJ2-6	CASSGIRQGSGANVLTF	TGTGCCAGCAGCGGAATTAGACAGGGCTCTGGGGCCAACGTCCTGACTTTC
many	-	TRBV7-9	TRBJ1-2	CASSLTGLYGYTF	TGTGCCAGCAGCTTAACGGGTCTCTATGGCTACACCTTC
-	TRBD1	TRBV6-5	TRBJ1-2	CASSRGTGGNYGYTF	TGTGCCAGCAGCCGCGGGACAGGGGGTAACTATGGCTACACCTTC
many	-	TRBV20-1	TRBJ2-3	CSASGGGATDTQYF	TGCAGTGCTAGTGGTGGGGGGGCAACAGATACGCAGTATTTT
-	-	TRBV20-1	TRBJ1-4	CSARPAGGAEKLFF	TGCAGTGCTAGACCCGCCGGCGGGGCAGAAAAACTGTTTTTT
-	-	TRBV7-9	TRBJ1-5	CASSLTPDDQPQHF	TGTGCCAGCAGCTTGACCCCAGACGATCAGCCCCAGCATTTT
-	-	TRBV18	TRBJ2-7	CASSPTGTRPYEQYF	TGTGCCAGCTCACCCACCGGGACAAGGCCCTACGAGCAGTACTTC
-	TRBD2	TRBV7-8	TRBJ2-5	CASSLVGRVEETQYF	TGTGCCAGCAGCTTAGTGGGGAGGGTCGAGGAGACCCAGTACTTC
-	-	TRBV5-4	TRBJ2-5	CASSGNREDQETQYF	TGTGCCAGCAGCGGAAACAGGGAAGATCAAGAGACCCAGTACTTC
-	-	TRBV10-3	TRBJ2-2	CAISEETTNTGELFF	TGTGCCATCAGTGAGGAGACTACGAACACCGGGGAGCTGTTTTTT
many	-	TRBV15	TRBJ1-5	CATSRDRGSNQPQHF	TGTGCCACCAGCAGAGATAGAGGTAGCAATCAGCCCCAGCATTTT
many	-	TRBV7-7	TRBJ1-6	CASSLGQEGVSCPNSPLHF	TGTGCTAGCAGCTTAGGGCAGGAGGGGGTGTCATGCCCAAATTCACCCCTCCACTTT
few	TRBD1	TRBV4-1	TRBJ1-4	CASSPTPGQGTFATNEKLFF	TGCGCCAGCAGCCCCACCCCGGGACAGGGGACCTTTGCAACTAATGAAAAACTGTTTTTT
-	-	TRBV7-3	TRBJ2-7	CASSLTSGFEQYF	TGTGCCAGCAGCTTAACTTCGGGATTCGAGCAGTACTTC
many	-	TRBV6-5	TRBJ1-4	CASSYSGITTNEKLFF	TGTGCCAGCAGTTACTCGGGCATCACAACTAATGAAAAACTGTTTTTT
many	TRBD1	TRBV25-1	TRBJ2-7	CASSDPGGIYEQYF	TGTGCCAGCAGTGACCCAGGGGGCATTTACGAGCAGTACTTC
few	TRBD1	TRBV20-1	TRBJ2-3	CSASRGQTTDTQYF	TGCAGTGCTAGTCGGGGACAGACCACAGATACGCAGTATTTT